Listed below are T cell receptor beta chains from one sample, sequenced in a study of blood T cell repertoires in COVID-19. Libraries were prepared by immunoSEQ multiplex PCR; TCRdb keeps only in-frame clonotypes and omits some of them. Of 25,000 to 35,000 clones in the sample, roughly 80% are singletons; the top ten hold about 16%. Specimen: peripheral blood. The receptors stem from a woman aged 55-69 years with acute or convalescent COVID-19. Both conserved end residues are part of each CDR3. Each record gives: V gene, D gene, clone size, J gene, CDR3 DNA, CDR3 protein. The D gene is left open where the match is weak. Where a row states a size, it is once, few, many or the class of an expanded clone; other rows omit it.

TRBV3-1/TRBV3-2	TRBD2	once	TRBJ2-3	TGTGCCAGCAGCCAGGGACTAGTTCGACCGGAGACTACGCAGTATTTT	CASSQGLVRPETTQYF
TRBV21-1	.	few	TRBJ2-2	TGTGCCAGCGGCCACCGGGACAAGAACACCGGGGAGCTGTTTTTT	CASGHRDKNTGELFF
TRBV5-1	.	.	TRBJ2-5	TGCGCCAGCAGCCCCCGGCCGGGGGGCGAAGAGACCCAGTACTTC	CASSPRPGGEETQYF
TRBV18	TRBD1	.	TRBJ2-2	TGTGCCAGCTCACCGGACAGGTTTACTACCGGGGAGCTGTTTTTT	CASSPDRFTTGELFF
TRBV27	.	.	TRBJ2-3	TGTGCCAGCAGTCTGGACTCGACATCTAGCACAGATACGCAGTATTTT	CASSLDSTSSTDTQYF
TRBV9	TRBD2	once	TRBJ2-3	TGTGCCAGCAGCGTGCGGGGGGGCAGGACAGATACGCAGTATTTT	CASSVRGGRTDTQYF
TRBV30	.	.	TRBJ1-1	TGTGCCTGGTCGCAGAACAGGAACACTGAAGCTTTCTTT	CAWSQNRNTEAFF
TRBV3-1/TRBV3-2	.	few	TRBJ1-1	TGTGCCAGCAGCCAAGATCCATTCGACAGGCGGCGGGTGAACACTGAAGCTTTCTTT	CASSQDPFDRRRVNTEAFF
TRBV2	TRBD1	.	TRBJ1-2	TGTGCCAGCAGGCCGGACAGGGCAGCTGGTGGCTACACCTTC	CASRPDRAAGGYTF
TRBV11-3	TRBD1	.	TRBJ2-5	TGTGCCAGCAGCAAGGACAGGGGCCAAGAGACCCAGTACTTC	CASSKDRGQETQYF
TRBV2	.	many	TRBJ2-3	TGTGCCAGCAGTGAAGAGCAAACCGGCACAGATACGCAGTATTTT	CASSEEQTGTDTQYF
TRBV25-1	.	.	TRBJ1-5	TGTGCCAGCAGTGAAGGAGGAGGGAGGGGGAATCAGCCCCAGCATTTT	CASSEGGGRGNQPQHF
TRBV5-4	TRBD1	.	TRBJ2-7	TGTGCCAGCAGCTTTGACAGGGGTACCTACGAGCAGTACTTC	CASSFDRGTYEQYF
TRBV19	.	.	TRBJ1-1	TGTGCCAGTAGTATACCGGCAAGAGGGAGCACTGAAGCTTTCTTT	CASSIPARGSTEAFF
TRBV19	.	.	TRBJ1-4	TGTGCCAGTCAGAGAGGAAATGAAAAACTGTTTTTT	CASQRGNEKLFF
TRBV6-6	.	once	TRBJ2-2	TGTGCCAGCAGCCCGTTCTCCGGGGAGCTGTTTTTT	CASSPFSGELFF
TRBV2	.	once	TRBJ2-3	TGTGCCAGCAGGAGTGGTGGCACAGATACGCAGTATTTT	CASRSGGTDTQYF
TRBV19	.	.	TRBJ2-7	TGTGCCAGCAAGATCCGACAGGACGCCAGCTACGAGCAGTACTTC	CASKIRQDASYEQYF
TRBV5-1	.	.	TRBJ1-4	TGCGCCAGCAGCTTGGGCCCGCCGGTAGCTAATGAAAAACTGTTTTTT	CASSLGPPVANEKLFF
TRBV6-6	.	once	TRBJ1-2	TGTGCCAGCAGTTACGGGGGCAACTATGGCTACACCTTC	CASSYGGNYGYTF
TRBV6-6	TRBD2	.	TRBJ2-5	TGTGCCAGCAGTTACTCCCCCAAGCGGGGGGGAGAGACCCAGTACTTC	CASSYSPKRGGETQYF
TRBV28	TRBD1	.	TRBJ2-7	TGTGCCAGCAAAATAGGACAGGGAAATTCCTACGAGCAGTACTTC	CASKIGQGNSYEQYF
TRBV3-1/TRBV3-2	.	.	TRBJ2-5	TGTGCCAGCAGCCAAAGGACAATCCAAGAGACCCAGTACTTC	CASSQRTIQETQYF
TRBV29-1	TRBD2	.	TRBJ2-1	TGCAGCGTTGTAGAACGGGGGGTCAGCTCCTACAATGAGCAGTTCTTC	CSVVERGVSSYNEQFF
TRBV6-5	.	.	TRBJ1-3	TGTGCCGGCGGAGGGGCTTACTCTGGAAACACCATATATTTT	CAGGGAYSGNTIYF
TRBV11-2	.	.	TRBJ2-7	TGTGCCAGCAGCTTGTCCGGGGTTGAGCAGTACTTC	CASSLSGVEQYF
TRBV19	TRBD2	.	TRBJ2-1	TGTGCCAGTAGTGTACTAGCGGGGGAGTACAATGAGCAGTTCTTC	CASSVLAGEYNEQFF
TRBV5-1	TRBD1	.	TRBJ1-5	TGCGCCAGCAGCTTAGATGGACAGGGGAATCAGCCCCAGCATTTT	CASSLDGQGNQPQHF
TRBV4-1	TRBD1	.	TRBJ1-1	TGCGCCAGCAGCCAGCCGCGGAGGGGGCATGCTTCGGACACTGAAGCTTTCTTT	CASSQPRRGHASDTEAFF
TRBV14	.	.	TRBJ2-1	TGTGCCAGCAGCCAACTAAACAATGAGCAGTTCTTC	CASSQLNNEQFF
TRBV6-1	TRBD2	.	TRBJ2-1	TGTGCCAGCAGAGAAGCGGGGGGGCCTTACAATGAGCAGTTCTTC	CASREAGGPYNEQFF
TRBV24-1	.	.	TRBJ2-5	TGTGCCACCACGGAGGGAGAGACCCAGTACTTC	CATTEGETQYF
TRBV5-1	.	few	TRBJ2-3	TGCGCCAGCAGCTCCCATTCCCGGGACACTGGCACAGATACGCAGTATTTT	CASSSHSRDTGTDTQYF
TRBV19	.	.	TRBJ2-7	TGTGCCAGTAGTAAAGGGGCAGGGTTTCCCTACGAGCAGTACTTC	CASSKGAGFPYEQYF
TRBV30	.	.	TRBJ2-7	TGTGCCAGTGGGGCAGGGATAACCTACGAGCAGTACTTC	CASGAGITYEQYF
TRBV2	.	.	TRBJ1-1	TGTGCCAGCAGTGAGGCCCCGGGTGTTGGCACTGAAGCTTTCTTT	CASSEAPGVGTEAFF
TRBV5-6	TRBD1	.	TRBJ1-2	TGTGCCAGCAGCTTCGACAGGGTTGACTATGGCTACACCTTC	CASSFDRVDYGYTF
TRBV7-8	.	.	TRBJ2-3	TGTGCCAGCAGCTTATTGCGGGTCCCAGATACGCAGTATTTT	CASSLLRVPDTQYF
TRBV6-1	TRBD1	.	TRBJ1-2	TGTGCCAGCAGTGAGCCGGGACAGGCCTCGATCGTCTACACCTTC	CASSEPGQASIVYTF
TRBV10-2	TRBD2	.	TRBJ2-5	TGCGCCAGCAGTGAGAGAGCGGGGATGGGGGAGACCCAGTACTTC	CASSERAGMGETQYF
TRBV5-4	.	.	TRBJ2-3	TGTGCCAGCAGCGACCCAAAGGGAGCAGATACGCAGTATTTT	CASSDPKGADTQYF